This T cell receptor beta chain was retrieved from a study of beta chain features in type 1 diabetes. Study observations and caveats: Insertions were fewer and deletions more numerous at VDJ junctions in type 1 diabetes patients. The naive, central memory and Treg TCRB repertoires of patients appeared to be more similar to one another than those of healthy donors. The study found moderately but significantly shorter TCRB CDR3s in all four CD4+ subsets of Type 1 diabetes patients.

For this clone: Its matching antigen is unknown.

Every bit of the isolated RNA underwent reverse transcription, so sequencing read expressed TCRB transcripts. The assay was immunoSEQ multiplex PCR, and TCRdb's table has in-frame clones only and misses some. The sample yields about 160,000 clones, about 8.3% seen once. CDR1 and CDR2 (germline): SNHLY, FYNNEI. Trimming removed 5 bases from V and 4 bases from J; junction bases left unmatched: 5. The CDR3 has 15 amino acids. The material sequenced was central memory CD4+ T cells from blood. This TCR was sampled from a woman aged 18-35 years with type 1 diabetes. The chain carries TRBV2 and TRBJ2-1; the match to TRBD2 covers 10 bases. The CDR3 region has the DNA TGTGCCAGCAGTCAAAGCGGGAGGGGGTACAATGAGCAGTTCTTC. This translates into CASSQSGRGYNEQFF.